The 15 T cell receptor beta chains reported below all come from one sample, sequenced in a study of blood T cells in healthy people across ages. For the second PCR, which ran for about 7 to 11 cycles, a sample-barcoded 5' primer and a J-beta primer mix were used. TCRdb reprocessed the 5' RACE reads with MiXCR, giving one entry per CDR3 protein. Of 800,000 to 1,000,000 distinct CDR3 sequences in the sample, under 50% are singletons; the top ten hold roughly 12%. Sequencing was done on a sample of blood. Receptors were obtained from a man under 40 in good health.

This clonotype was seen a handful of times. The J gene is TRBJ2-5, the V gene TRBV11-3; possibly TRBD1 for D (5 bases). The ends were cut back, 5 bases at V and 1 base at J, with 14 bases in the middle. Germline V lookup: CDR1 SGHNT, CDR2 YENEEA. The CDR3 is made up of 15 amino acids. DNA of the CDR3: TGTGCCAGCAGCACAGGCGCGGTCCGCCAAGAGACCCAGTACTTC. This codes for CASSTGAVRQETQYF.

This clonotype has a handful of counts. This chain connects TRBV10-3 to TRBJ2-3, with D tentatively TRBD2 (5 bases). Germline CDR1 and CDR2: ENHRY and SYGVKD. V was clipped by 8 bases and J by 4 bases, with 22 bases between them. The CDR3 covers 16 residues. The CDR3 is CAIGSGTGSVADTQYF. DNA of the CDR3: TGTGCCATCGGCTCGGGAACGGGCTCCGTGGCAGATACGCAGTATTTT.

The rearrangement joins TRBV9 to TRBJ2-1; 10 bases align to TRBD1. Germline V lookup: CDR1 SGDLS, CDR2 YYNGEE. V lost 1 base, J lost 5 bases, and 12 bases stayed unmatched. The CDR3 sequence is 18 residues long. CDR3 sequence: CASSVFQYRDRGDNEQFF. CDR3 DNA sequence: TGTGCCAGCAGCGTATTCCAGTACCGGGACAGGGGAGACAATGAGCAGTTCTTC.

V gene TRBV6-1 combines with J gene TRBJ1-1; D is unclear. There are 14 residues in the CDR3. V was shortened by 4 bases and J by 1 base, with 10 bases between the two germline ends. Germline lookup yields CDR1 MNHNS and CDR2 SASEGT. CDR3 sequence reads: CASSARTENTEAFF. In DNA, the CDR3 is TGTGCCAGCAGTGCGAGGACCGAGAACACTGAAGCTTTCTTT.

The chain employs TRBV4-1 and TRBJ2-7; D is perhaps TRBD2 (5 bases). Germline loops: CDR1 MGHRA, CDR2 YSYEKL. Trimming shortened V by 5 bases and J by 2 bases, and 13 bases separated the two germline ends. The CDR3 is made up of 14 amino acids. The DNA of the CDR3 is TGCGCCAGCAGCAGCGAGGGCTACACCTACGAGCAGTACTTC. This encodes CASSSEGYTYEQYF.

The chain carries TRBV9 and TRBJ2-4, with 7 nucleotides matching TRBD1. The better agreement between TRBJ2-5 and the DNA end casts doubt on the J call. The CDR3 is made up of 15 amino acids. The germline V gene encodes CDR1 SGDLS and CDR2 YYNGEE. This CDR3 reads CASSPRRQGSETQYF. The CDR3 nucleotides are TGTGCCAGCAGCCCAAGAAGACAGGGATCAGAGACCCAGTACTTC.

This chain connects TRBV27 to TRBJ2-7, with D perhaps TRBD1 (6 bases). The CDR3 is made up of 16 amino acids. Trimming removed 3 bases from V and 0 bases from J, with 15 bases in between. Germline CDR1 MNHEY, CDR2 SMNVEV (reference sequence). The CDR3 region has the DNA TGTGCCAGCAGTTTTTGGTCAGGGGCTGTCTCCTACGAGCAGTACTTC. Residues: CASSFWSGAVSYEQYF.

The rearrangement links TRBV5-6 to TRBJ2-1; 8 nucleotides align to TRBD1. The CDR3 loop spans 16 amino acids. Germline V gives CDR1 SGHDT, CDR2 YYEEEE. The V gene end was trimmed by 2 bases and the J gene end by 6 bases; junction bases not matched to a gene: 10. The CDR3 loop is CASSFWVGQGSNEQFF. CDR3 sequence (DNA): TGTGCCAGCAGCTTTTGGGTCGGACAGGGTAGCAATGAGCAGTTCTTC.

The chain carries TRBV7-2 and TRBJ2-6, with 10 bases aligning to TRBD1. The germline CDR1 and CDR2 sequences are SGHTA and FQGNSA. This CDR3 is 17 amino acids long. The V and J ends lost 2 bases and 2 bases, in that order; junction bases with no gene match: 3. The CDR3 DNA follows: TGTGCCAGCAGCTTAAGTGGGACAGGGGCTGGGGCCAACGTCCTGACTTTC. It is translated as CASSLSGTGAGANVLTF.

This clonotype was observed a few times. This chain uses TRBV3-1 with TRBJ2-3, with 10 bases that match TRBD2. The CDR3 is 14 residues long. J lost 7 bases, V lost 5 bases, and 6 bases had no gene match. Germline-derived CDR1 and CDR2 are LGHDT and YNNKEL (reference sequence). The CDR3 loop reads CASSSGTSANTQYF. CDR3 nucleotides: TGTGCCAGCAGCTCCGGGACTAGCGCAAATACGCAGTATTTT.

This clonotype was seen only a few times. The CDR3 here is CSVTGEASGGGDTQYF. The DNA for the CDR3 is TGCAGCGTAACGGGGGAGGCTAGCGGGGGGGGAGATACGCAGTATTTT. The chain recombines TRBV29-1 with TRBJ2-3; 12 nucleotides line up with TRBD2. Germline-derived CDR1 and CDR2 are SQVTM and ANQGSEA. V shed 6 bases, J shed 5 bases, and the junction held 12 bases outside the gene matches. CDR3 length: 16 residues.

This sequence joins TRBV28 and TRBJ2-5, with 7 nucleotides matching TRBD2. Judging by the DNA end, TRBJ2-7 fits better; the J call may be wrong. The V gene's germline CDR1 is MDHEN and CDR2 SYDVKM. The CDR3 is 14 amino acids. The CDR3: CASSKEAGIHEQYF. CDR3 in DNA: TGTGCCAGCAGTAAGGAAGCGGGGATTCACGAGCAGTACTTC.

This clonotype was observed a few times. The rearrangement uses TRBV27 and TRBJ2-7, with 12 bases matching TRBD2. The junction had 8 bases not matched to a gene; V was cut back by 5 bases and J by 6 bases. The length of the CDR3 is 15 residues. The V gene's germline CDR1 is MNHEY and CDR2 SMNVEV (reference sequence). CDR3 protein: CASSPRLAGVPEQYF. CDR3 in DNA: TGTGCCAGCAGTCCCCGACTAGCGGGAGTACCCGAGCAGTACTTC.

V is TRBV4-3 and J is TRBJ2-1, with 8 bases that match TRBD2. This CDR3 spans 16 amino acids. Germline CDR1 is LGHNA and CDR2 is YSLEER. The V segment lost 2 bases and the J segment 4 bases; nucleotides outside the gene matches: 7. The CDR3 DNA is TGCGCCAGCAGCCAAACTCGGGGGGGCAATTACAATGAGCAGTTCTTC. It translates to CASSQTRGGNYNEQFF.

This sequence joins TRBV4-2 and TRBJ2-7; D possibly uses TRBD1 or TRBD2 (5 bases each). V shed 4 bases and J shed 6 bases, with 16 bases lying between them. The CDR3 is 14 residues long. CDR1 LGHNA and CDR2 YNFKEQ come from the germline V gene. The CDR3 DNA follows: TGTGCCAGCAGCCCCCCCGGGAATCAGGGCGAGCAGTACTTC. It codes for CASSPPGNQGEQYF.